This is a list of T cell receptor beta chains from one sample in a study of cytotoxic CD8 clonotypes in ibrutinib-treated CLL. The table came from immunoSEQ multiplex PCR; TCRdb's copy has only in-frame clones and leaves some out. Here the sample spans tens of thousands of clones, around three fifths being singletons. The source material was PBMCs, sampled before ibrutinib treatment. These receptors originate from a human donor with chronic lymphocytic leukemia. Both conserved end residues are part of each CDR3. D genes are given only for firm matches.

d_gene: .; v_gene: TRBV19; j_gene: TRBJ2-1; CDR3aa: CASSPSARVREQFF
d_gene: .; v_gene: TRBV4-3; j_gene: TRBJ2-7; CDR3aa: CASSQGRQGPYEQYF
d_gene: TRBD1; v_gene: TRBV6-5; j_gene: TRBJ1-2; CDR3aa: CASSYSGQGGDGYTF
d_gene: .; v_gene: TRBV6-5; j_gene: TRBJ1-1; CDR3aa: CASSQTRGTEAFF
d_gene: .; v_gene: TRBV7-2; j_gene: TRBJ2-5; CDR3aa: CASSLLRQETQYF
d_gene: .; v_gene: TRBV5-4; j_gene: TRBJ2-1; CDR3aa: CASSLYPGLTPVYNEQFF
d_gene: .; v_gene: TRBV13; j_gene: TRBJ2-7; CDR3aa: CASSSGRTTNQYEQYF
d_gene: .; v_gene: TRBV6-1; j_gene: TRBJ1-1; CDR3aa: CASMWLNTEAFF
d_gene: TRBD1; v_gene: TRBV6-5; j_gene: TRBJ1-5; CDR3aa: CASSRQGAFQPQHF
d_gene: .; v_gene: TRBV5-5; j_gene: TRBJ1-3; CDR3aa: CASSQITGGSGNTIYF
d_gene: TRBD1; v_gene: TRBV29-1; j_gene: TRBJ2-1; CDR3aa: CSAARDRGYNEQFF
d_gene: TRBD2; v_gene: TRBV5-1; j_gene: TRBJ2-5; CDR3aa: CASSLATSGFQETQYF
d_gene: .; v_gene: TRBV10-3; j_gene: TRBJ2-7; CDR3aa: CAISENYEQYF
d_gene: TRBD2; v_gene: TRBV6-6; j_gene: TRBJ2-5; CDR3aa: CASSYASGSFETQYF
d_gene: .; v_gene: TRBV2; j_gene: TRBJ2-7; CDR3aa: CASKGGGYEQYF
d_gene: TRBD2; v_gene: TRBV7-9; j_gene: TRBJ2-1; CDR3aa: CASKGLAGPHYNEQFF
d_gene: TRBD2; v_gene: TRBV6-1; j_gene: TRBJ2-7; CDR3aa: CASSEPTHSGGYEQYF
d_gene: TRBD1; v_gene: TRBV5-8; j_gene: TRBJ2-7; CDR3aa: CASSFWDRGDYEQYF
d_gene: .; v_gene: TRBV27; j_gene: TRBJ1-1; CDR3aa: CASSLVRGVTEAFF
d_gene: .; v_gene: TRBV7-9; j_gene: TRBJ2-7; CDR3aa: CASSLTAVYSYEQYF
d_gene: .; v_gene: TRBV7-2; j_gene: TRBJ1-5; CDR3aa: CASSLVAGGDQPQHF
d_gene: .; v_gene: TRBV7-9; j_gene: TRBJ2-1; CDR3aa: CASSSGQFIYNEQFF
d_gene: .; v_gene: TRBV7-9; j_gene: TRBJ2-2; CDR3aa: CASSFILPQGTGELFF
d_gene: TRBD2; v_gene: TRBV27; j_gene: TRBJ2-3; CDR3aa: CASSLLGTRNTDTQYF
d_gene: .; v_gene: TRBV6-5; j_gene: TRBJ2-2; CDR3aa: CASSYSQTGELFF
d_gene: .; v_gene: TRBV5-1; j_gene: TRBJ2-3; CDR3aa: CASSLAGAGITDTQYF
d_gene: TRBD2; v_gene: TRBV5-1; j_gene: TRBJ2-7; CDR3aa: CASSAETSGETYEQYF
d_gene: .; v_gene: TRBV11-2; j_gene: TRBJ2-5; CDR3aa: CASSLDGEWGETQYF